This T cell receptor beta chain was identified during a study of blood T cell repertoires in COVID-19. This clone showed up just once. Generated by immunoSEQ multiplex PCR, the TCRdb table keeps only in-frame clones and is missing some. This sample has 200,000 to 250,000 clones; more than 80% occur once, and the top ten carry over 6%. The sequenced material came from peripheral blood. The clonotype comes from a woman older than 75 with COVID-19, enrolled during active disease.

Here the CDR3 DNA reads TGTGCCAGCAGCTCGTTCGACAGGGGGCAGTTCTTC. Its protein is CASSSFDRGQFF. The chain employs TRBV7-2 and TRBJ2-1; 8 bases are a match to TRBD1. The CDR3 has 12 amino acids. V trimming: 4 bases; J trimming: 12 bases; junction bases outside the gene matches: 5. CDR1 is SGHTA and CDR2 is FQGNSA in the germline V gene. Using reference TRBV7-2 and TRBJ2-1 for the parts outside the CDR3, the full variable domain is GAGVSQSPSNKVTEKGKDVELRCDPISGHTALYWYRQSLGQGLEFLIYFQGNSAPDKSGLPSDRFSAERTGGSVSTLTIQRTQQEDSAVYLCASSSFDRGQFFGPGTRLTVL.